This section outlines one T cell receptor (beta chain) sequence together with its context. The data stem from a study of blood T cell repertoires in COVID-19. As for the study in general: T cells, B-cell-depleted T cells, or PBMCs supplied cDNA or gDNA.

Participants reported their clinical history, and cohort assignment relied on those reports. In the original analysis: For nucleated cells, counts were estimated from reference gene primer amplification. TCRdb's copy holds only in-frame clones and misses some; the assay was immunoSEQ multiplex PCR. The DNA gave D and trimming, while V, J and clone size come from that table. The data hold approximately 170,000 clones, with around 84% observed a single time. This receptor was identified in a woman between 50 and 59 years old who had recovered from COVID-19. Sample: PBMCs or T cells enriched from blood (not recorded which).

The CDR3 nucleotides read TGTGCCAGCAGAGACTGGGGACAGTTTTATGGCTACACCTTC. Translation gives CASRDWGQFYGYTF. The chain employs TRBV28 and TRBJ1-2; TRBD1 agrees at 7 bases. Losses at the gene ends were 6 bases for V and 5 bases for J; bases not matched to a gene: 9. The V gene's germline CDR1 is MDHEN and CDR2 SYDVKM. This CDR3 is 14 amino acids long.